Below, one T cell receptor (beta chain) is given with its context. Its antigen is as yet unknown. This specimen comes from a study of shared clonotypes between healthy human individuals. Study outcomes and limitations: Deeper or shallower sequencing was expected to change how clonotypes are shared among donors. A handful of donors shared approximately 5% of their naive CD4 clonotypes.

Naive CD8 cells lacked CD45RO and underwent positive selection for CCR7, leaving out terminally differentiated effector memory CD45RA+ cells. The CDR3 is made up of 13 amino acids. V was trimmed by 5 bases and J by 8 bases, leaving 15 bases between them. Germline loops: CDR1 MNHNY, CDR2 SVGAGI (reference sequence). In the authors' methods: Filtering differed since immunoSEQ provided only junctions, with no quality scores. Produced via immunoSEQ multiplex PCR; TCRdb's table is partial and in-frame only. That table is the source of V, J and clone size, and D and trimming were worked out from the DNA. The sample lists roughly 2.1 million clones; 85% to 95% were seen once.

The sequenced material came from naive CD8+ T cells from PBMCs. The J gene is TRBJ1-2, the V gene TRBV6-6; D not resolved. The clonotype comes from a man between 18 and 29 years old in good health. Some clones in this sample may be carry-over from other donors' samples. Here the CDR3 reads CASSPTPGVGYTF. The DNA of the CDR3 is TGTGCCAGCAGTCCTACCCCCGGAGTCGGCTACACCTTC.